Below are 8 T cell receptor beta chains sequenced from a single sample in a study of beta chain features in type 1 diabetes. These receptors have no known antigen. Expressed TCRB transcripts were sequenced because the isolated RNA had all been reverse transcribed beforehand. Repertoires were generated with immunoSEQ multiplex PCR, while TCRdb's copy carries only in-frame clones and drops some. The repertoire includes 40,000 to 55,000 clones, about 48% of them detected once, and around 0.13% sits in the top ten. Study-level points and caveats: Shortening of TCRB CDR3s, moderate but significant, appeared in all four CD4+ subsets of Type 1 diabetes patients.

Sequenced material: stem cell memory CD4+ T cells from blood. Every receptor here comes from a man aged 30-40 years with type 1 diabetes.

The chain is built from TRBV4-1 and TRBJ2-7, with D maybe TRBD2 (6 bases). V was clipped by 4 bases and J by 2 bases, with 12 bases between them. CDR1 MGHRA and CDR2 YSYEKL come from the germline V gene. The CDR3 is 14 amino acids. CDR3 sequence: CASSPRGRPYEQYF. CDR3 DNA: TGCGCCAGCAGCCCCCGGGGGAGACCCTACGAGCAGTACTTC.

The gene calls are TRBV7-9 and TRBJ2-1, with 10 bases identical to TRBD2. CDR1 SEHNR and CDR2 FQNEAQ come from the germline V gene (reference sequence). Losses at the gene ends were 0 bases for V and 6 bases for J; bases not matched to a gene: 11. This CDR3 spans 18 amino acids. This chain's CDR3 is CASSLARPSGSLGNEQFF. The CDR3 nucleotides read TGTGCCAGCAGCTTAGCGCGGCCTAGCGGGAGTTTGGGCAATGAGCAGTTCTTC.

Points on this clone: Compared with germline, one end of the junction differs, possibly owing to a read error. The V call is TRBV7-7, the J call TRBJ2-7, with TRBD2 matching over 7 bases. Germline loops: CDR1 SSHAT, CDR2 FNYEAQ (reference sequence). The CDR3 loop spans 15 amino acids. CDR3 region: CASSPRLGGIYEQYF. The DNA of the CDR3 is TGTGCTAGCAGCCCACGACTGGGGGGGATCTACGAGCAGTACTTC.

The chain is built from TRBV15 and TRBJ2-7; no reliable D call. Germline values: CDR1 LNHNV, CDR2 YYDKDF (reference sequence). V was cut by 0 bases and J by 1 base, with 19 bases left in between. The CDR3 is 18 amino acids. The CDR3 protein is CATSRDGVSWLGSYEQYF. CDR3 bases: TGTGCCACCAGCAGAGATGGAGTTAGCTGGCTTGGGTCCTACGAGCAGTACTTC.

The V gene is TRBV7-9, the J gene TRBJ2-1; 9 positions match TRBD2. CDR3 size: 15 residues. Germline V gene lookup returns CDR1 SEHNR and CDR2 FQNEAQ (reference sequence). J gave up 4 bases and V 3 bases, and 4 bases lay outside the gene matches. As DNA, the CDR3 is TGTGCCAGCAGCTTGAGCGGGAGGCTGTACAATGAGCAGTTCTTC. Amino acids: CASSLSGRLYNEQFF. The whole variable domain, filled in from reference TRBV7-9 and TRBJ2-1, reads DTGVSQNPRHKITKRGQNVTFRCDPISEHNRLYWYRQTLGQGPEFLTYFQNEAQLEKSRLLSDRFSAERPKGSFSTLEIQRTEQGDSAMYLCASSLSGRLYNEQFFGPGTRLTVL.

The gene calls are TRBV20-1 and TRBJ1-5, with a possible D match to TRBD1 (5 bases). Germline values: CDR1 DFQATT, CDR2 SNEGSKA (reference sequence). The CDR3 has 11 residues. Trimming shortened V by 6 bases and J by 7 bases, and 10 bases separated the two germline ends. DNA of the CDR3: TGCAGTGCCGGGGGTTTGCAGCCCCAGCATTTT. Protein: CSAGGLQPQHF.

The chain carries TRBV27 and TRBJ1-5, with D uncertain. The length of the CDR3 is 12 residues. Trimming cost V 4 bases and J 7 bases, with 8 bases left between them. The germline CDR1 and CDR2 sequences are MNHEY and SMNVEV (reference sequence). The CDR3 loop reads CASSSGRQPQHF. CDR3 sequence (DNA): TGTGCCAGCAGTTCGGGAAGGCAGCCCCAGCATTTT.

V usage is TRBV6-1 and J usage is TRBJ2-7; 9 bases agree with TRBD1. Germline V gene data show CDR1 as MNHNS and CDR2 as SASEGT. The CDR3 consists of 14 residues. The J segment lost 3 bases and the V segment lost 4 bases, leaving 4 bases of the junction unmatched. The CDR3 DNA sequence: TGTGCCAGCAGTGCCACAGGGGGCATCTACGAGCAGTACTTC. It is translated as CASSATGGIYEQYF.